A single sample is the source of the 16 T cell receptor beta chains below, sequenced in a study of low-dose radiotherapy and immunotherapy resistance in tumors. With TRAV- and TRBV-specific primers, first-strand cDNA was made, covering the alpha and beta chains. The TCRs were subjected to amplification over roughly 18 PCR cycles employing a constant-region primer in conjunction with a V-primer adapter. TCRdb analysed the reads with MiXCR anew, one entry per CDR3 protein. The data contain around 68,000 distinct CDR3 sequences, approximately 25% of them singletons. Stated time point: before trial treatment. Here the sequenced sample was PBMCs, taken before treatment. The receptors here all came from a male donor with rectosigmoid adenocarcinoma.

This clonotype was recorded once. The chain is built from TRBV2 and TRBJ2-1, with 8 bases fitting TRBD2. Germline V gene lookup returns CDR1 SNHLY and CDR2 FYNNEI. After removal of 3 bases from V and 5 bases from J, the junction contained 15 bases not matched to a gene. The CDR3 covers 18 residues. CDR3 loop: CASSDFGSGAHGDNEQFF. CDR3 sequence (DNA): TGTGCCAGCAGTGACTTTGGTAGCGGGGCCCACGGCGACAATGAGCAGTTCTTC.

The rearrangement uses TRBV28 and TRBJ2-7; 7 bases are a match to TRBD1. V shed 6 bases, J shed 12 bases, and the junction held 20 bases outside the gene matches. The CDR3 sequence is 15 residues long. Per the germline V gene, CDR1 is MDHEN and CDR2 is SYDVKM. CDR3 coding DNA: TGTGCCAGCAGACTAGAGTGGGACAGCCTCCGGACCCTGTACTTC. It specifies CASRLEWDSLRTLYF.

This clonotype rates as medium-sized (0.01 to 0.1%). V usage is TRBV28 and J usage is TRBJ2-2; possible D gene TRBD2, 6 bases. Trimming pared 5 bases from V and 4 bases from J, leaving 11 bases between. The V gene's germline CDR1 is MDHEN and CDR2 SYDVKM. This CDR3 comprises 14 residues. CDR3 protein: CASSPGTPTGELFF. The CDR3, as DNA: TGTGCCAGCAGTCCCGGGACTCCCACCGGGGAGCTGTTTTTT.

At least ten counts were recorded for this clonotype. The chain is built from TRBV3-1 and TRBJ2-6; D may be TRBD1 or TRBD2 (5 bases each). V dropped 8 bases and J dropped 0 bases, with 11 bases sitting between them. CDR3 length equals 15 residues. From germline, CDR1 is LGHDT and CDR2 YNNKEL (reference sequence). The CDR3 protein is CASGGRNSGANVLTF. DNA of the CDR3: TGTGCCAGCGGGGGACGGAACTCTGGGGCCAACGTCCTGACTTTC.

This clonotype was detected ten times or more. The rearrangement links TRBV20-1 to TRBJ2-1, with a possible D match to TRBD2 (6 bases). The CDR3 runs 16 residues. CDR1 DFQATT and CDR2 SNEGSKA come from the germline V gene (reference sequence). The V end lost 3 bases, the J end lost 0 bases, and 15 bases lay between the germline ends. In nucleotides, the CDR3 is TGCAGTGCTAGTCCCGGAGGGGCAAGCTCCTACAATGAGCAGTTCTTC. Protein sequence: CSASPGGASSYNEQFF.

The sample holds many counts of this clonotype. The rearrangement uses TRBV2 and TRBJ2-1; D gene unclear. This CDR3 contains 12 residues. Germline V gene sequence: CDR1 SNHLY, CDR2 FYNNEI. V was shortened by 5 bases and J by 1 base, with 3 bases between the two germline ends. DNA for the CDR3: TGTGCCAGCAGTACGTCCTACAATGAGCAGTTCTTC. Translation: CASSTSYNEQFF.

This clonotype was seen ten or more times. The chain joins TRBV11-2 to TRBJ2-3; D gene ambiguous. The ends were cut back, 6 bases at V and 2 bases at J, with 6 bases in the middle. Germline CDR1 and CDR2: SGHAT and FQNNGV. CDR3 length equals 12 residues. The CDR3 loop reads CASRHYTDTQYF. DNA for the CDR3: TGTGCCAGCAGGCATTACACAGATACGCAGTATTTT.

At least ten counts were recorded for this clonotype. The chain uses TRBV2 and TRBJ1-6; weak D call: TRBD1 (5 bases). In germline, CDR1 is SNHLY, CDR2 FYNNEI. V was shortened by 3 bases and J by 0 bases, with 6 bases between the two germline ends. This CDR3 region has 15 residues. DNA of the CDR3: TGTGCCAGCAGTGATAGGGGCTCCTATAATTCACCCCTCCACTTT. Its protein product is CASSDRGSYNSPLHF.

Comment on this clonotype: A far larger clone lies a single base away; this is likely a read error. The CDR3 DNA reads TGTGCCAGCAGCCCCGCAGCCGGGACTCAAGCTAACTATGGCTGCACCTTC. It yields the protein CASSPAAGTQANYGCTF. The rearrangement joins TRBV3-1 to TRBJ1-2, with D maybe TRBD1 (5 bases). The CDR3 has 17 amino acids. The germline CDR1 and CDR2 sequences are LGHDT and YNNKEL (reference sequence).

This clonotype is classed as medium-sized. The chain combines TRBV20-1 with TRBJ2-7; 10 nucleotides match TRBD2. The CDR3 covers 15 residues. J lost 0 bases, V lost 2 bases, and 4 bases had no gene match. Germline CDR1 DFQATT, CDR2 SNEGSKA (reference sequence). CDR3 nucleotide sequence: TGCAGTGCTAGAAGACTAGCGGGCGACTCCTACGAGCAGTACTTC. It is translated as CSARRLAGDSYEQYF.

This clonotype was seen many times. The chain has TRBV4-2 and TRBJ2-3; unclear D gene. Germline CDR1 is LGHNA and CDR2 is YNFKEQ. The CDR3 length is 13 residues. Trimming cost V 0 bases and J 6 bases, with 7 bases left between them. The CDR3 reads CASSQEPQDTQYF. The CDR3 bases are TGTGCCAGCAGCCAAGAGCCCCAGGATACGCAGTATTTT.

Concerning this clonotype itself: A read error may be the cause here, since a much bigger clone is one base away. V and J are TRBV19 and TRBJ2-2, with TRBD2 matching 10 bases. CDR3 length equals 13 residues. Germline V gene lookup returns CDR1 LNHDA and CDR2 SQIVND (reference sequence). Losses at the gene ends were 6 bases for V and 5 bases for J; bases not matched to a gene: 0. The CDR3 region is CASRTSGTGELFF. In DNA form, the CDR3 reads TGTGCCAGTAGGACTAGCGGGACCGGGGAGCTGTTTTTT. Using reference TRBV19 and TRBJ2-2 for the parts outside the CDR3, the full variable domain is DGGITQSPKYLFRKEGQNVTLSCEQNLNHDAMYWYRQDPGQGLRLIYYSQIVNDFQKGDIAEGYSVSREKKESFPLTVTSAQKNPTAFYLCASRTSGTGELFFGEGSRLTVL.

The rearrangement joins TRBV5-5 to TRBJ2-5; 8 bases line up with TRBD1. The CDR3 covers 17 residues. The junction had 17 bases not matched to a gene; V was cut back by 4 bases and J by 6 bases. Germline V gene data show CDR1 as SGHKS and CDR2 as YYEKEE (reference sequence). CDR3 residues: CASSPTPGQGGGKTQYF. The CDR3 DNA reads as TGTGCCAGCAGCCCCACCCCTGGACAGGGCGGAGGAAAGACCCAGTACTTC.

This clonotype was counted at least ten times. The chain links TRBV27 to TRBJ2-7; D may be TRBD2 (7 bases). Germline-derived CDR1 and CDR2 are MNHEY and SMNVEV (reference sequence). Trimming removed 4 bases from V and 4 bases from J, with 14 bases in between. This CDR3 is 14 amino acids long. CDR3 sequence reads: CASSSRTRGYEQYF. The CDR3 DNA reads TGTGCCAGCAGTTCTAGGACTAGGGGGTACGAGCAGTACTTC.

V usage is TRBV7-2 and J usage is TRBJ2-5; 7 nucleotides agree with TRBD2. V shed 4 bases, J shed 5 bases, and the junction held 10 bases outside the gene matches. CDR3 length: 15 amino acids. The germline V gene encodes CDR1 SGHTA and CDR2 FQGNSA. CDR3 sequence: CASSYSGVGAETQYF. The CDR3 nucleotides read TGTGCCAGCAGCTACAGCGGGGTTGGGGCGGAGACCCAGTACTTC.

This clonotype occurred many times. The rearrangement links TRBV11-2 to TRBJ1-1, with 7 bases aligning to TRBD1. This CDR3 has 15 amino acids. After removal of 5 bases from V and 1 base from J, the junction contained 7 bases not matched to a gene. Germline V lookup: CDR1 SGHAT, CDR2 FQNNGV. Here the CDR3 reads CASSPRQGRNTEAFF. CDR3 sequence (DNA): TGTGCCAGCAGCCCTCGACAGGGACGGAACACTGAAGCTTTCTTT.